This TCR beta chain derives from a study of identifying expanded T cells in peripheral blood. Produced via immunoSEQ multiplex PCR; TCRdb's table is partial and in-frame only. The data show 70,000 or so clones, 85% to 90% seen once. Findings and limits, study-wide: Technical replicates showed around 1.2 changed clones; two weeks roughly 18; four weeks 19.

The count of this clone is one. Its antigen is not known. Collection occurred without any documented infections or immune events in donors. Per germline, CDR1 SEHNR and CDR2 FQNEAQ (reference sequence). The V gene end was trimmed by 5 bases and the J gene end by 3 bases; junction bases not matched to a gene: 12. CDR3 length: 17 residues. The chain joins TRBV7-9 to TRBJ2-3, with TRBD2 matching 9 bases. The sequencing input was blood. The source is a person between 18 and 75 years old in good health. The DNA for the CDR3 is TGTGCCAGCAGCAAAACTAAGTCGCTAGCGGGGACAGATACGCAGTATTTT. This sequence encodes CASSKTKSLAGTDTQYF.